This T cell receptor beta chain stems from a study of T cells in localized non-small cell lung cancer. Generated by immunoSEQ multiplex PCR, the TCRdb table keeps only in-frame clones and is missing some. The sample gives over 70,000 clones, roughly nine tenths of which show up once; 20% to 25% is in the top ten. Findings and caveats of the study: Measurement of T cell clonality placed uninvolved adjacent lung highest, above the level in tumor. Prolonged overall survival went with higher T cell density in the blood. Only one tumor region went through sequencing, so heterogeneity may still be there. Across samples, adjacent lung featured a median roughly 62 of the top 100 tumor clones.

This CDR3 is 13 amino acids long. Germline lookup yields CDR1 MNHNY and CDR2 SVGAGI (reference sequence). V lost 4 bases and J 8 bases, leaving 15 bases between the germline ends. A remark on this clone: Its antigen is unknown.

The sample in question was peripheral blood, obtained before any cancer treatment. The sequence was collected from a male donor older than 55 with stage III squamous cell lung carcinoma. V usage is TRBV6-6 and J usage is TRBJ2-7; D possibly corresponds to TRBD1 (5 bases). The CDR3 nucleotides read TGTGCCAGCAGTTCCGCACAAAGGGGCAAGCAGTACGTC. It is translated as CASSSAQRGKQYV.